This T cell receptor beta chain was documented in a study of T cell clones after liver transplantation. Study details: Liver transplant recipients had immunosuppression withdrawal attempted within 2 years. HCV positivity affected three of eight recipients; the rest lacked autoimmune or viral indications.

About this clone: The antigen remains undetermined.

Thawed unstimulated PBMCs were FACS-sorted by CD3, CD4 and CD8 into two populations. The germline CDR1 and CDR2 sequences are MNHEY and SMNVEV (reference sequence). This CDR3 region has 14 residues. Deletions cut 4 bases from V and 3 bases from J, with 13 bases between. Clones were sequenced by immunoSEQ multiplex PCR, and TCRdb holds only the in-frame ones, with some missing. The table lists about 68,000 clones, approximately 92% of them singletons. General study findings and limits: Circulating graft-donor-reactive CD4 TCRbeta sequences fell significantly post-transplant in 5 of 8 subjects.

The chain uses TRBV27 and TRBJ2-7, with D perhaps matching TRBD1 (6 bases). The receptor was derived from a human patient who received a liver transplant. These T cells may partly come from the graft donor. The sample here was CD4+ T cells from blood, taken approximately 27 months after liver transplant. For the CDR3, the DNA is TGTGCCAGCAGTTCCTGGACAGCGTACTACGAGCAGTACTTC. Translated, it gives CASSSWTAYYEQYF.